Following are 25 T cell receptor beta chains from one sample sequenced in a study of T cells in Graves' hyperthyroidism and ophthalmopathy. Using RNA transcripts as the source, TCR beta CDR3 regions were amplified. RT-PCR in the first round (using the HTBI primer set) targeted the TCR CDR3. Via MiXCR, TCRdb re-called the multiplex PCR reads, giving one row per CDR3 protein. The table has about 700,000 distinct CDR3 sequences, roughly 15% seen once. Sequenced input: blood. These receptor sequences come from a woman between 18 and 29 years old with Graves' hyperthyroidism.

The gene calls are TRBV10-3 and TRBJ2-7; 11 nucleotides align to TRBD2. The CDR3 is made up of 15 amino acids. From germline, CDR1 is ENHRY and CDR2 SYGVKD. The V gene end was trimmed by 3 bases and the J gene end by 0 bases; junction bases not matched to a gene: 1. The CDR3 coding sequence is TGTGCCATCAGTGAAACTAGCGGGAGCTCCTACGAGCAGTACTTC. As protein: CAISETSGSSYEQYF.

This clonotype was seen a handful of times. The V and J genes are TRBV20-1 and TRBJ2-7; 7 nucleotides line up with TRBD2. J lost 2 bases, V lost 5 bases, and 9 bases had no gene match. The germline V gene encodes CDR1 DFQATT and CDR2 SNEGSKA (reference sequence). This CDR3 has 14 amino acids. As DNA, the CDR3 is TGCAGTGCTGATCGGTATGCGGGAGCCTACGAGCAGTACTTC. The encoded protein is CSADRYAGAYEQYF.

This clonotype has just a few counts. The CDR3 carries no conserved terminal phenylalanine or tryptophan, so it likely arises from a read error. CDR3 sequence (DNA): TGTGCCAGCAGCTTAACTGGTTTTAGCACAGATACGCAGTATTCT. Amino acid sequence: CASSLTGFSTDTQYS. V usage is TRBV7-3 and J usage is TRBJ2-3; D is uncertain. The V gene lost 0 bases and the J gene lost 0 bases, with 7 bases spanning the gap. The CDR3 runs to 15 residues. From germline, CDR1 is SGHTA and CDR2 FQGTGA.

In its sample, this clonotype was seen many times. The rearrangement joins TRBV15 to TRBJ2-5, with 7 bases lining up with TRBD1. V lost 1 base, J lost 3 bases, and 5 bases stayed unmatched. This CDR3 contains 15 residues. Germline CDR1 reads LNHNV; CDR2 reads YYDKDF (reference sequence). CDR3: CATSRGIGGEETQYF. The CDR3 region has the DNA TGTGCCACCAGCAGAGGGATAGGGGGCGAAGAGACCCAGTACTTC.

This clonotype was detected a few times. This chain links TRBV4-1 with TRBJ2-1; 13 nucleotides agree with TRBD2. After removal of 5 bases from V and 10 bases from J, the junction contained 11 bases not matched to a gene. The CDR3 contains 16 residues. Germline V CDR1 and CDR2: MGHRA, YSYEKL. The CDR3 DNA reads TGCGCCAGCAGCTTTGGACTAGCGGGAGTAGGATTAGAGCAGTTCTTC. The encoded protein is CASSFGLAGVGLEQFF.

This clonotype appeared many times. The CDR3 region is CASSAGVFTDTQYF. The DNA of the CDR3 is TGTGCCAGCAGTGCGGGCGTGTTCACAGATACGCAGTATTTT. The chain links TRBV6-1 to TRBJ2-3; D is unresolved. The ends were cut back, 4 bases at V and 2 bases at J, with 10 bases in the middle. The germline CDR1 and CDR2 sequences are MNHNS and SASEGT. The CDR3 sequence is 14 residues long.

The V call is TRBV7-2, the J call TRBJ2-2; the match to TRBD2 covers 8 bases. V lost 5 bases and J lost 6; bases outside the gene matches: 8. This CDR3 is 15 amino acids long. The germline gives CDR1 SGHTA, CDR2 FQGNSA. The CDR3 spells CASSPPGLVPGELFF. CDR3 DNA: TGTGCCAGCAGCCCCCCGGGACTAGTGCCCGGGGAGCTGTTTTTT. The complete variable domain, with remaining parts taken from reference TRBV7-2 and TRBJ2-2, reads GAGVSQSPSNKVTEKGKDVELRCDPISGHTALYWYRQSLGQGLEFLIYFQGNSAPDKSGLPSDRFSAERTGGSVSTLTIQRTQQEDSAVYLCASSPPGLVPGELFFGEGSRLTVL.

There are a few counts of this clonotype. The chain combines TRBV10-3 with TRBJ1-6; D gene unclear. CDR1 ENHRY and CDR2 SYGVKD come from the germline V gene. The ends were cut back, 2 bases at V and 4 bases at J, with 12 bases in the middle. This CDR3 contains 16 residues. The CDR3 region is CAISEGWGSYNSPLHF. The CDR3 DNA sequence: TGTGCCATCAGTGAGGGGTGGGGTTCGTATAATTCACCCCTCCACTTT.

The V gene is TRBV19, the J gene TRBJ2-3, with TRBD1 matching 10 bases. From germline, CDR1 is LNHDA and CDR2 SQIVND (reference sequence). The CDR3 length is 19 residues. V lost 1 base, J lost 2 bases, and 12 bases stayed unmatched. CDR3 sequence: CASSIATRDRGGHTDTQYF. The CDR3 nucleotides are TGTGCCAGTAGTATAGCCACGAGGGACAGGGGCGGCCACACAGATACGCAGTATTTT.

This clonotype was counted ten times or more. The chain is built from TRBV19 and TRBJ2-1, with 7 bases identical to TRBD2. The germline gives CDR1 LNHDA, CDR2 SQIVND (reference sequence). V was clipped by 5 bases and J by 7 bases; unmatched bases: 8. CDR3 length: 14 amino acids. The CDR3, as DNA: TGTGCCAGTAGTGCGGGACTACCGCCGAATGAGCAGTTCTTC. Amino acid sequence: CASSAGLPPNEQFF.

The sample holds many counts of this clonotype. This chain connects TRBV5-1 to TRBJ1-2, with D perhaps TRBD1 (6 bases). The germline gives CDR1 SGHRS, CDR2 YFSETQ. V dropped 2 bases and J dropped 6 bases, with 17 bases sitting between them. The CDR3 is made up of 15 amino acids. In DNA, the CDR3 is TGCGCCAGCAGCTTAGAGATTGGGGGCAGGGATGGCTACACCTTC. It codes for CASSLEIGGRDGYTF.

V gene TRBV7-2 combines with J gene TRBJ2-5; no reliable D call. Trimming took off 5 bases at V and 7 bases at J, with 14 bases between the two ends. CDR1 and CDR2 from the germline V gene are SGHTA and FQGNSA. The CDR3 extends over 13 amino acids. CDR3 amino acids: CASSGVFAWTQYF. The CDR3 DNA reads TGTGCCAGCAGCGGTGTCTTCGCCTGGACCCAGTACTTC.

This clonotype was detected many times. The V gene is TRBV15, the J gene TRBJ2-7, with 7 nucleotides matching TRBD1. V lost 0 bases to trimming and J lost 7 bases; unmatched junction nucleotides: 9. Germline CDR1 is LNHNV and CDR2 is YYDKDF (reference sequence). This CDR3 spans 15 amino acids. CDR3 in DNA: TGTGCCACCAGCAGAGAAGGGGGCCCTTCAACAGAGCAGTACTTC. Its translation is CATSREGGPSTEQYF.

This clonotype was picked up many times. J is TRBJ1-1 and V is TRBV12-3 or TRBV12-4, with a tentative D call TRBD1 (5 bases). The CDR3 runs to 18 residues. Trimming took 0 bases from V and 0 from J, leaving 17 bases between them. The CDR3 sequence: CASSLASGAGSMNTEAFF. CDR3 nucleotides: TGTGCCAGCAGTTTAGCGTCTGGGGCAGGGAGCATGAACACTGAAGCTTTCTTT.

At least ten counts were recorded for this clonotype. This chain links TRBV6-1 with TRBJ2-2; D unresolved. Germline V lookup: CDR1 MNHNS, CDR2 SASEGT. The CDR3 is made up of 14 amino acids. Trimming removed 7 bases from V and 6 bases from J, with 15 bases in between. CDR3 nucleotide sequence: TGTGCCAGCACCCCTACCACCTTCGCCGGGGAGCTGTTTTTT. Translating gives CASTPTTFAGELFF.

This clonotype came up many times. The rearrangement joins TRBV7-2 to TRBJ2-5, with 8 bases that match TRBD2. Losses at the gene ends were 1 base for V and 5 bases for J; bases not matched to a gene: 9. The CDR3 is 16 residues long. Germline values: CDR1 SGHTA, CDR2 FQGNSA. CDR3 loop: CASSLGAGVTGETQYF. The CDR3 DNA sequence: TGTGCCAGCAGCTTAGGAGCGGGAGTGACCGGGGAGACCCAGTACTTC.

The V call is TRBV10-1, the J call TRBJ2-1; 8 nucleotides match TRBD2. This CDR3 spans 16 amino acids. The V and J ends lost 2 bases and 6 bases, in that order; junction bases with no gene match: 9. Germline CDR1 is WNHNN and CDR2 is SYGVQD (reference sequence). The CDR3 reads CASSEGREGRGNEQFF. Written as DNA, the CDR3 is TGCGCCAGCAGTGAGGGACGGGAGGGCCGTGGCAATGAGCAGTTCTTC.

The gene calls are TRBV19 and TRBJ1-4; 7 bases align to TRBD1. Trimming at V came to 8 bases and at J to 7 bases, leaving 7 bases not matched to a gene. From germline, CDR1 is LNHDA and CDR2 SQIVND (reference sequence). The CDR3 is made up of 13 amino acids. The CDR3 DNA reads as TGTGCCAGTCTGGACAGGAACGTTGAAAAACTGTTTTTT. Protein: CASLDRNVEKLFF.

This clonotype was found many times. The CDR3 spells CASSLTPGQGRNYGYTF. CDR3 nucleotide sequence: TGCGCCAGCAGCTTAACACCGGGACAGGGTCGGAACTATGGCTACACCTTC. The genes are TRBV5-1 and TRBJ1-2; 9 bases fit TRBD1. Trimming cost V 2 bases and J 2 bases; bases outside gene matches: 10. The CDR3 has 17 residues. Germline V gene data show CDR1 as SGHRS and CDR2 as YFSETQ.

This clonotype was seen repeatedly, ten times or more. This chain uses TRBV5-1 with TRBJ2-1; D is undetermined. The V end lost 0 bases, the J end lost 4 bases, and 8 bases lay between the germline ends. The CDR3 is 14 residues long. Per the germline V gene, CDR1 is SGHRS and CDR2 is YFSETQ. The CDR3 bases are TGCGCCAGCAGCTTGGTGGTAGGGTACAATGAGCAGTTCTTC. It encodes CASSLVVGYNEQFF.

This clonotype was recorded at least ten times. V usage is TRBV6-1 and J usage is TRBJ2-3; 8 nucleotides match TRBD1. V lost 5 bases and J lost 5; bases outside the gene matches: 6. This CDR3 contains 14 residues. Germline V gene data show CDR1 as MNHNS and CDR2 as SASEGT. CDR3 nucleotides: TGTGCCAGCAGTTACCAGGGGGCGGGAGATACGCAGTATTTT. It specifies CASSYQGAGDTQYF.

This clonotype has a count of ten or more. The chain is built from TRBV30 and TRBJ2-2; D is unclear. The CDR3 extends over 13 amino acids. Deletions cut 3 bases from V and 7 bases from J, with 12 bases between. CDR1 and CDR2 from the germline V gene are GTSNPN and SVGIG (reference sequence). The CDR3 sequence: CAWSQESFGELFF. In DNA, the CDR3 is TGTGCCTGGAGCCAAGAGTCCTTCGGGGAGCTGTTTTTT.

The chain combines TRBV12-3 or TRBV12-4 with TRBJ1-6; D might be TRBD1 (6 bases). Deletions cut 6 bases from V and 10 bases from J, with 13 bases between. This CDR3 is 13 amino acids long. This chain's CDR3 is CASSRTVESPLHF. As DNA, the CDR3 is TGTGCCAGCAGCCGGACAGTTGAATCACCCCTCCACTTT.

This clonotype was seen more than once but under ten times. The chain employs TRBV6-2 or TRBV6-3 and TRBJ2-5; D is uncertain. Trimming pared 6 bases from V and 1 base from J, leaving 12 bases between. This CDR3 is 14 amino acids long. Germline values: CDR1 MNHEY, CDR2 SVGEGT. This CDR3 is CASSLRVTQETQYF. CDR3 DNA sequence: TGTGCCAGCAGCCTCCGGGTCACCCAAGAGACCCAGTACTTC.

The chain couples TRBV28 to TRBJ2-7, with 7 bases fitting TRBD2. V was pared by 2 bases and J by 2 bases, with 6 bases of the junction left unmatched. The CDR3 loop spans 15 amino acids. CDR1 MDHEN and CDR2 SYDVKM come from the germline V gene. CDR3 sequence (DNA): TGTGCCAGCAGTTTAGTTGGGGGGGGACCCTACGAGCAGTACTTC. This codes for CASSLVGGGPYEQYF.